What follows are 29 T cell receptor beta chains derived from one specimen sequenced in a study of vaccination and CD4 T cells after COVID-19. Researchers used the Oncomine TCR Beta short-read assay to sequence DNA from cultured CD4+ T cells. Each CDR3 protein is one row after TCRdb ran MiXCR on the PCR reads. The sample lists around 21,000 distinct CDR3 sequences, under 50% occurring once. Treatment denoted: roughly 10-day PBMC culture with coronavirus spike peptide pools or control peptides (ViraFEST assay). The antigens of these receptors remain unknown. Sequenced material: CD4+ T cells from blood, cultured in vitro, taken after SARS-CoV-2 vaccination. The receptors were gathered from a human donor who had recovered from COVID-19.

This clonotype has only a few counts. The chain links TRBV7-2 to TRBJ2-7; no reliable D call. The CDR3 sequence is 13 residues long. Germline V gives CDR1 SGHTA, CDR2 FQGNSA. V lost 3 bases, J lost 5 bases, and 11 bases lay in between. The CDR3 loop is CASSFDFGHEQYF. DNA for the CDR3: TGTGCCAGCAGCTTTGACTTTGGCCACGAGCAGTACTTC.

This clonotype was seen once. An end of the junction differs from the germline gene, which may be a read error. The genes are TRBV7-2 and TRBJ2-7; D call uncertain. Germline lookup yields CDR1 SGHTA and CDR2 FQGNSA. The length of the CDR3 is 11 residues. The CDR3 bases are TGTGCCAGCAGCCGGTCCTGCGAGCAGTACTTC. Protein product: CASSRSCEQYF.

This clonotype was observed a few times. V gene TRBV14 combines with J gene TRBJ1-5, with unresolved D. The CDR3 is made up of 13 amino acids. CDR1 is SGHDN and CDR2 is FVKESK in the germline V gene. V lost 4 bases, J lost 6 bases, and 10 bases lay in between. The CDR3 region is CASSRRGGQPQHF. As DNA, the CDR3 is TGTGCCAGCAGCCGTCGGGGAGGTCAGCCCCAGCATTTT.

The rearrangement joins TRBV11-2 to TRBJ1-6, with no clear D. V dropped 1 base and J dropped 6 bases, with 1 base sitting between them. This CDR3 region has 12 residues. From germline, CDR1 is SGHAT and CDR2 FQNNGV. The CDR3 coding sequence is TGTGCCAGCAGCTTAGTTAATTCACCCCTCCACTTT. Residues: CASSLVNSPLHF. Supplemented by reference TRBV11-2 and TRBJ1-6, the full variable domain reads EAGVAQSPRYKIIEKRQSVAFWCNPISGHATLYWYQQILGQGPKLLIQFQNNGVVDDSQLPKDRFSAERLKGVDSTLKIQPAKLEDSAVYLCASSLVNSPLHFGNGTRLTVT.

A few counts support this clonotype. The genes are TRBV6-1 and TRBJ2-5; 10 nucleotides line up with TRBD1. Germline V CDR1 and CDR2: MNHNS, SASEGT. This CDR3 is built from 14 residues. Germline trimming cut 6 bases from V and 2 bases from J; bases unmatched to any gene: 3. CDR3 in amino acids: CASSRDRGQETQYF. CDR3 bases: TGTGCCAGCAGCAGGGACAGGGGACAAGAGACCCAGTACTTC.

The DNA of the CDR3 is TGTGCCAGCAGCTTAGGAGGGGGGGCCACAGATACGCAGTATTTT. Residues: CASSLGGGATDTQYF. The rearrangement joins TRBV7-2 to TRBJ2-3, with D maybe TRBD2 (7 bases). Germline V lookup: CDR1 SGHTA, CDR2 FQGNSA. V gave up 1 base and J gave up 2 bases, with 10 bases separating them. The CDR3 is 15 amino acids.

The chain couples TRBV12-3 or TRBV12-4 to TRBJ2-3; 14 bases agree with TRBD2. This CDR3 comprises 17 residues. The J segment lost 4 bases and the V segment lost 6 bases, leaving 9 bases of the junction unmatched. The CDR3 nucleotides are TGTGCCAGCAGCAGAAGACTAGCGGGAGGGAGCCCAGATACGCAGTATTTT. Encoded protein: CASSRRLAGGSPDTQYF.

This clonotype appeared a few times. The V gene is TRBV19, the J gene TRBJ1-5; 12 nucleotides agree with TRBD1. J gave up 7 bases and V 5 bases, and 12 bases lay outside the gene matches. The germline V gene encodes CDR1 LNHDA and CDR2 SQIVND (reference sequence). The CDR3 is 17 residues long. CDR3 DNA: TGTGCCAGTAGTCCTCATGGGACAGGGGGCCAACCGCAGCCCCAGCATTTT. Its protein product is CASSPHGTGGQPQPQHF. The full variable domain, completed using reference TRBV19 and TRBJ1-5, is DGGITQSPKYLFRKEGQNVTLSCEQNLNHDAMYWYRQDPGQGLRLIYYSQIVNDFQKGDIAEGYSVSREKKESFPLTVTSAQKNPTAFYLCASSPHGTGGQPQPQHFGDGTRLSIL.

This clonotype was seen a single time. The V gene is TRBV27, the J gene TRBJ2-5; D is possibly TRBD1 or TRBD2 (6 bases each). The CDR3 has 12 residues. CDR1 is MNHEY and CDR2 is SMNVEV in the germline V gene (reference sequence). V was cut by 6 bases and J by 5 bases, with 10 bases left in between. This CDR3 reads CASRGGFETQYF. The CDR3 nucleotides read TGTGCCAGCAGGGGGGGCTTTGAGACCCAGTACTTC.

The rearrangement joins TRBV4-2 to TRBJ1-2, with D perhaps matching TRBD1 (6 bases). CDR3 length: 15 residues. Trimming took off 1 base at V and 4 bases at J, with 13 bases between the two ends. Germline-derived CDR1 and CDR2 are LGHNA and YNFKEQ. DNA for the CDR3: TGTGCCAGCAGCCAAGGTCCAGGGGCCTTCTATGGCTACACCTTC. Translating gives CASSQGPGAFYGYTF.

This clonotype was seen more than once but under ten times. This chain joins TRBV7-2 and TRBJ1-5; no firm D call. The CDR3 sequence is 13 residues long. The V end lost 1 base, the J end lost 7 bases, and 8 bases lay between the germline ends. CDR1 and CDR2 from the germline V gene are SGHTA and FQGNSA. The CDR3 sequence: CASSLEAGQPQHF. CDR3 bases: TGTGCCAGCAGCTTAGAGGCCGGGCAGCCCCAGCATTTT.

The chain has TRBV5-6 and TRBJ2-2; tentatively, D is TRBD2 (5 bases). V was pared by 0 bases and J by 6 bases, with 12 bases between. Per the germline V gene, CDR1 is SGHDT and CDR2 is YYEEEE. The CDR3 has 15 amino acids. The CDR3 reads CASSLAWRVAGELFF. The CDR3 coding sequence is TGTGCCAGCAGCTTGGCTTGGCGGGTAGCCGGGGAGCTGTTTTTT.

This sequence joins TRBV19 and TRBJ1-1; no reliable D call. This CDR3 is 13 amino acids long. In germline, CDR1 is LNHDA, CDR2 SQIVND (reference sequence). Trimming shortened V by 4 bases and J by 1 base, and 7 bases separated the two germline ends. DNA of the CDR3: TGTGCCAGTAGTACCTTCCCGAACACTGAAGCTTTCTTT. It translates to CASSTFPNTEAFF.

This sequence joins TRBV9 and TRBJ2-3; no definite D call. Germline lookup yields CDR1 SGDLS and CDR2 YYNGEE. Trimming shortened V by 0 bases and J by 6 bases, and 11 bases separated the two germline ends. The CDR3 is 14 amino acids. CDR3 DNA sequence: TGTGCCAGCAGCGTAGGACCGCAGCAGGATACGCAGTATTTT. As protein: CASSVGPQQDTQYF.

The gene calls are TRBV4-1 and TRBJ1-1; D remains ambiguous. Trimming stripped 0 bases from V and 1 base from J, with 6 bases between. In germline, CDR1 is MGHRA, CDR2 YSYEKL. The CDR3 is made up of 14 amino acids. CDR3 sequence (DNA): TGCGCCAGCAGCCAAGATCACGGGAACACTGAAGCTTTCTTT. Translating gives CASSQDHGNTEAFF.

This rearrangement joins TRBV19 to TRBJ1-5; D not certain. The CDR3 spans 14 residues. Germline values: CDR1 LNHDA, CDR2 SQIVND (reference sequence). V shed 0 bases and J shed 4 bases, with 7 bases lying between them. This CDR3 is CASSIDFGNQPQHF. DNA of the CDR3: TGTGCCAGTAGTATAGATTTTGGGAATCAGCCCCAGCATTTT.

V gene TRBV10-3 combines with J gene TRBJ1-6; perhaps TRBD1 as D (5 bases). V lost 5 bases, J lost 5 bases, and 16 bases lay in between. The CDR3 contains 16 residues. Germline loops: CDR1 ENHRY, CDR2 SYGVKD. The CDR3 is CAISPSGGGNNSPLHF. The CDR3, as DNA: TGTGCCATCAGTCCCTCTGGTGGGGGGAATAATTCACCCCTCCACTTT.

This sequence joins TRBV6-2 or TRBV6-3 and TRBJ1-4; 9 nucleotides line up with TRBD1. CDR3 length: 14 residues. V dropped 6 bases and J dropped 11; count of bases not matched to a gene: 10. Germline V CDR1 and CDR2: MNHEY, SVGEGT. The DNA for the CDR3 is TGTGCCAGCAGCACAAGCAGACAGGGGGAGAAACTGTTTTTT. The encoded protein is CASSTSRQGEKLFF.

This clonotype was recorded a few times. For the CDR3, the DNA is TGTGCCAGCAGTTACTCCTCTCAGCGGGGGGCGGATACGCAGTATTTT. It encodes CASSYSSQRGADTQYF. This chain links TRBV6-5 with TRBJ2-3, with 9 bases matching TRBD2. Trimming removed 0 bases from V and 6 bases from J; junction bases left unmatched: 7. CDR1 is MNHEY, CDR2 SVGAGI, per germline. The CDR3 is made up of 16 amino acids.

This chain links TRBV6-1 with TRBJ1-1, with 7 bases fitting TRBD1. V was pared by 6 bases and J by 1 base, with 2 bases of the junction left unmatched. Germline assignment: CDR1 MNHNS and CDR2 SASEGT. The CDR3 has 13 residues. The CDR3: CASSPGGNTEAFF. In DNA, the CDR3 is TGTGCCAGCAGCCCAGGGGGGAACACTGAAGCTTTCTTT.

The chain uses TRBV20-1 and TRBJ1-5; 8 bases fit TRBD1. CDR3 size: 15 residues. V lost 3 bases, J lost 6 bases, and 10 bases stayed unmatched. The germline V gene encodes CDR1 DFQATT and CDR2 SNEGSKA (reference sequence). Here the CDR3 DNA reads TGCAGTGCTAGCGGGAGGTCAGGGGGCAGTCAGCCCCAGCATTTT. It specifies CSASGRSGGSQPQHF.

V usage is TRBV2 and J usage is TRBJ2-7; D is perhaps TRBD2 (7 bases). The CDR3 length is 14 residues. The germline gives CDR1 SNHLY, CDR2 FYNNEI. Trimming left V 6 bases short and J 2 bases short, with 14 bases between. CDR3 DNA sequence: TGTGCCAGCAGGGTTGGGGGGGACACCTACGAGCAGTACTTC. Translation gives CASRVGGDTYEQYF.

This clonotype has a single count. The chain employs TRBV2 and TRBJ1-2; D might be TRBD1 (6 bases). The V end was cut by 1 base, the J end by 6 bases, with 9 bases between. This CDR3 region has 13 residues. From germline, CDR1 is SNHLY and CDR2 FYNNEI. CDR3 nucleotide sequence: TGTGCCAGCAGTGAAGGCAGGGGCGATGGCTACACCTTC. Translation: CASSEGRGDGYTF. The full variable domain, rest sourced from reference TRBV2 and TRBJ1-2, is EPEVTQTPSHQVTQMGQEVILRCVPISNHLYFYWYRQILGQKVEFLVSFYNNEISEKSEIFDDQFSVERPDGSNFTLKIRSTKLEDSAMYFCASSEGRGDGYTFGSGTRLTVV.

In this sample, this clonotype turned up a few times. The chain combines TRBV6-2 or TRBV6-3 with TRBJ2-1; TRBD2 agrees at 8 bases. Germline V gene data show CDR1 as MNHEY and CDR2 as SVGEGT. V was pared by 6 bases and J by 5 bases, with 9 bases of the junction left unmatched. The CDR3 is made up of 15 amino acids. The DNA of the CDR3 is TGTGCCAGCAGGAGTACTAGCGGCCCTAACAATGAGCAGTTCTTC. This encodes CASRSTSGPNNEQFF.

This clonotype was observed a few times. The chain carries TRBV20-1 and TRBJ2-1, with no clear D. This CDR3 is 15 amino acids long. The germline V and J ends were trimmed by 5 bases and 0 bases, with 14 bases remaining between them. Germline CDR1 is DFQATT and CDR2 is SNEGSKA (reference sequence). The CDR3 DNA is TGCAGTGCTGCCTCAGCGCTGAGCTCCTACAATGAGCAGTTCTTC. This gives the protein CSAASALSSYNEQFF.

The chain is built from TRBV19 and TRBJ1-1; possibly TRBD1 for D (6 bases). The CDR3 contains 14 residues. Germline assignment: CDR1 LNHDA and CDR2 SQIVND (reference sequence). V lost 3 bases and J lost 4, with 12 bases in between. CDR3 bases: TGTGCCAGTAGTATGTCAGGGGTGAGCACTGAAGCTTTCTTT. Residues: CASSMSGVSTEAFF.

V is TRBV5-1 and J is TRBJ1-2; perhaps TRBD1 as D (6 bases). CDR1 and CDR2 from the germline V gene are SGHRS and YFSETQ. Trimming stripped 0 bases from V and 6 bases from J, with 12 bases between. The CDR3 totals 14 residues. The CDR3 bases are TGCGCCAGCAGCTTGGATGGGGGGCAGAATGGCTACACCTTC. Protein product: CASSLDGGQNGYTF.

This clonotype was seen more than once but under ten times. Written as DNA, the CDR3 is TGTGCCGGACTGACGGGCTCTGGAAACACCATATATTTT. Amino acids: CAGLTGSGNTIYF. The chain carries TRBV7-9 and TRBJ1-3; D not certain. V was cut by 11 bases and J by 0 bases, with 11 bases left in between. The germline V gene encodes CDR1 SEHNR and CDR2 FQNEAQ (reference sequence). CDR3 length equals 13 residues.

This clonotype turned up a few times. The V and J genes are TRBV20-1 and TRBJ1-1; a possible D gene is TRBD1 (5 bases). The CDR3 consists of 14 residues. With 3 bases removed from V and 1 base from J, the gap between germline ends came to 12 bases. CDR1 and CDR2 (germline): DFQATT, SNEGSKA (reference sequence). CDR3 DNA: TGCAGTGCTAGTTCTCTGACAGCGAACACTGAAGCTTTCTTT. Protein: CSASSLTANTEAFF.